One and the same sample provided the 15 T cell receptor beta chains below, sequenced in a study of shared clonotypes between healthy human individuals. Assay used: immunoSEQ multiplex PCR; TCRdb lists only in-frame clones, some missing. This repertoire shows about 2.5 million clones, 85% to 95% found once; its top ten account for about 0.36%. What was sequenced was naive CD4+ T cells from PBMCs. Subset noted: CD45RA+ positively selected. The receptors were gathered from a man aged 18 to 30 in good health. Some clones in this sample may be carry-over from other donors' samples.

This chain uses TRBV14 with TRBJ2-7, with TRBD2 identical over 8 bases. Germline V CDR1 and CDR2: SGHDN, FVKESK. CDR3 size: 14 residues. V was pared by 6 bases and J by 4 bases, with 8 bases of the junction left unmatched. As DNA, the CDR3 is TGTGCCAGCAGACACGGCGGGAGGCCGTACGAGCAGTACTTC. Protein sequence: CASRHGGRPYEQYF.

V usage is TRBV19 and J usage is TRBJ2-3; D tentatively fits TRBD1 or TRBD2 (5 bases each). Looked up from germline, CDR1 is LNHDA and CDR2 is SQIVND (reference sequence). Trimming took 7 bases from V and 6 from J, leaving 20 bases between them. The length of the CDR3 is 15 residues. CDR3 residues: CASKLDGAPVDTQYF. CDR3 coding DNA: TGTGCCAGTAAGTTGGACGGGGCCCCTGTGGATACGCAGTATTTT.

The chain uses TRBV19 and TRBJ1-5, with 7 positions matching TRBD1. The V gene end was trimmed by 6 bases and the J gene end by 6 bases; junction bases not matched to a gene: 5. Germline V gene lookup returns CDR1 LNHDA and CDR2 SQIVND (reference sequence). The CDR3 totals 13 residues. CDR3 in DNA: TGTGCCAGTAGCTGGACAGGACCTCAGCCCCAGCATTTT. Amino acids: CASSWTGPQPQHF.

The V gene is TRBV19, the J gene TRBJ2-7; maybe TRBD2 (6 bases). In germline, CDR1 is LNHDA, CDR2 SQIVND (reference sequence). V was pared by 5 bases and J by 0 bases, with 14 bases between. CDR3 length equals 15 residues. The CDR3: CASSFRRDSSYEQYF. DNA for the CDR3: TGTGCCAGTAGTTTTCGACGGGACTCCTCCTACGAGCAGTACTTC.

The chain links TRBV5-6 to TRBJ2-3; TRBD2 aligns across 8 bases. The trim removed 5 bases at V and 0 bases at J, leaving 2 bases unmatched. CDR1 and CDR2 (germline): SGHDT, YYEEEE. This CDR3 spans 14 amino acids. The CDR3 DNA sequence: TGTGCCAGCAGTGCGGGGGGAAGCACAGATACGCAGTATTTT. Its protein is CASSAGGSTDTQYF.

The chain employs TRBV5-5 and TRBJ1-1, with no clear D. V dropped 5 bases and J dropped 0 bases, with 14 bases sitting between them. There are 15 residues in the CDR3. Germline CDR1 is SGHKS and CDR2 is YYEKEE (reference sequence). CDR3 coding DNA: TGTGCCAGCAGACTTTCGCTAAGCATGAACACTGAAGCTTTCTTT. As protein: CASRLSLSMNTEAFF.

The CDR3 bases are TGTGCCAGCTCACCGGTAGCTACGGGCCCTGGAAACACCATATATTTT. It translates to CASSPVATGPGNTIYF. The V gene is TRBV18, the J gene TRBJ1-3; D is uncertain. Germline V gene data show CDR1 as KGHSH and CDR2 as LQKENI. There are 16 residues in the CDR3. V was clipped by 3 bases and J by 2 bases, with 14 bases between them.

This chain uses TRBV6-5 with TRBJ1-2; possible D gene TRBD1, 6 bases. CDR1 MNHEY and CDR2 SVGAGI come from the germline V gene. The CDR3 has 14 amino acids. Trimming took off 4 bases at V and 7 bases at J, with 16 bases between the two ends. The CDR3 coding sequence is TGTGCCAGCAGTTTCGGACAGCCTGGAGGTGGCTACACCTTC. It yields the protein CASSFGQPGGGYTF.

This sequence joins TRBV28 and TRBJ2-2; 9 bases fit TRBD1. Germline-derived CDR1 and CDR2 are MDHEN and SYDVKM. This CDR3 spans 14 amino acids. Trimming at V came to 5 bases and at J to 5 bases, leaving 3 bases not matched to a gene. CDR3: CASSTGGRTGELFF. CDR3 DNA sequence: TGTGCCAGCAGTACAGGGGGCCGAACCGGGGAGCTGTTTTTT.

Worth noting for this clone: The sample holds other DNA sequences that translate to the same CDR3. This rearrangement joins TRBV5-1 to TRBJ2-5; the match to TRBD2 covers 8 bases. Germline CDR1 reads SGHRS; CDR2 reads YFSETQ. V gave up 0 bases and J gave up 5 bases; unmatched junction bases: 3. The CDR3 has 14 amino acids. The CDR3 DNA reads TGCGCCAGCAGCTTGGTACGGGAGGGGGAGACCCAGTACTTC. Amino acids: CASSLVREGETQYF.

The table lists this clone with a count of one. The chain links TRBV2 to TRBJ1-1; D is perhaps TRBD1 (5 bases). This CDR3 region has 15 residues. Germline V gene data show CDR1 as SNHLY and CDR2 as FYNNEI. Trimming stripped 5 bases from V and 8 bases from J, with 21 bases between. Here the CDR3 reads CASSNRRQGSREAFF. The CDR3 DNA is TGTGCCAGCAGTAATCGCAGGCAGGGCTCAAGGGAAGCTTTCTTT.

V and J are TRBV11-3 and TRBJ2-1; 11 bases are a match to TRBD2. The CDR3 sequence is 13 residues long. In germline, CDR1 is SGHNT, CDR2 YENEEA. The V gene end was trimmed by 8 bases and the J gene end by 5 bases; junction bases not matched to a gene: 2. For the CDR3, the DNA is TGTGCCAGCGGGACTAGCGGACACAATGAGCAGTTCTTC. Its protein product is CASGTSGHNEQFF.

Of note for this clone: One junction end disagrees with the germline gene, perhaps due to a read error. This chain connects TRBV11-2 to TRBJ2-4; 9 bases are a match to TRBD2. The germline V gene has CDR1 SGHAT and CDR2 FQNNGV. This CDR3 is built from 17 residues. CDR3 loop: CASSQDYWREGPNIQYF. The CDR3, as DNA: TGCGCCAGCAGCCAAGATTATTGGCGGGAGGGCCCTAACATTCAGTACTTC.

CDR3 DNA: TGCAGCGTTAGGGAGGGACTCACCCCCAACGCAGATACGCAGTATTTT. Protein product: CSVREGLTPNADTQYF. The gene calls are TRBV29-1 and TRBJ2-3, with 7 positions matching TRBD2. Germline V gene sequence: CDR1 SQVTM, CDR2 ANQGSEA. Unmatched junction bases numbered 15, after V lost 5 bases and J lost 4 bases. The CDR3 runs to 16 residues.

Remarks on this clone: The same CDR3 also results from other DNA sequences found in this sample. The chain joins TRBV6-5 to TRBJ2-5; D not resolved. Germline V gene sequence: CDR1 MNHEY, CDR2 SVGAGI. The CDR3 spans 13 residues. V was trimmed by 6 bases and J by 1 base, leaving 9 bases between them. The CDR3 sequence is CASRRTSQETQYF. The CDR3 DNA reads TGTGCCAGCAGGCGAACCAGCCAAGAGACCCAGTACTTC.